These 11 T cell receptor beta chains were all obtained from the same sample, sequenced in a study of blood T cell repertoires in COVID-19. Assay: immunoSEQ multiplex PCR; the TCRdb copy retains only in-frame clones and omits some. Of 190,000 or so clones detected, 82% appear once; the ten largest clones hold approximately 10%. Sequencing input: PBMCs or T cells enriched from blood (not recorded which). These receptors were collected from a man between 35 and 55 years old who had recovered from COVID-19.

J is TRBJ1-2 and V is TRBV30, with D perhaps matching TRBD1 (5 bases). Germline CDR1 reads GTSNPN; CDR2 reads SVGIG (reference sequence). The ends were cut back, 1 base at V and 2 bases at J, with 11 bases in the middle. The CDR3 is made up of 14 amino acids. The CDR3: CAWSGIDSNYGYTF. Written as DNA, the CDR3 is TGTGCCTGGAGTGGAATTGACAGCAACTATGGCTACACCTTC.

The gene calls are TRBV18 and TRBJ2-2; D unresolved. Trimming shortened V by 0 bases and J by 8 bases, and 7 bases separated the two germline ends. Germline V CDR1 and CDR2: KGHSH, LQKENI. The CDR3 sequence is 13 residues long. The CDR3 is CASSPPETGELFF. The CDR3 region has the DNA TGTGCCAGCTCACCACCGGAGACTGGGGAGCTGTTTTTT.

This clone was found a few times. The chain is built from TRBV7-2 and TRBJ2-3, with 13 bases fitting TRBD2. The ends lost 0 bases at V and 2 bases at J; junction bases unmatched: 11. CDR3 length equals 20 residues. Germline-derived CDR1 and CDR2 are SGHTA and FQGNSA. The DNA of the CDR3 is TGTGCCAGCAGCTTAGCCCCACTAGCGGGAGGGCCGCCCATCACAGATACGCAGTATTTT. This codes for CASSLAPLAGGPPITDTQYF.

The chain is built from TRBV23-1 and TRBJ2-7; possible D gene TRBD1, 6 bases. TRBV23-1 is assigned to the ORF class and has an uncertain function. The length of the CDR3 is 18 residues. Deletions cut 1 base from V and 3 bases from J, with 22 bases between. CDR3 sequence reads: CASSQFSPGQPPDYEQYV. The CDR3 nucleotides read TGCGCCAGCAGTCAATTTTCCCCGGGACAACCCCCTGACTACGAGCAGTACGTC.

This clone was recorded a few times. The rearrangement joins TRBV4-3 to TRBJ1-5, with D possibly being TRBD1 (5 bases). V was cut by 4 bases and J by 0 bases, with 16 bases left in between. CDR1 and CDR2 from the germline V gene are LGHNA and YSLEER. The CDR3 totals 17 residues. The CDR3 coding sequence is TGCGCCAGCAGCCGATCGGCCCAGGGATATAGCAATCAGCCCCAGCATTTT. This encodes CASSRSAQGYSNQPQHF.

The chain couples TRBV5-1 to TRBJ1-3, with D perhaps TRBD1 (6 bases). This CDR3 spans 15 amino acids. In germline, CDR1 is SGHRS, CDR2 YFSETQ. The V and J ends lost 1 base and 7 bases respectively, with 15 bases between them. The CDR3 sequence: CASSLLPGDRNTIYF. CDR3 coding DNA: TGCGCCAGCAGCTTGTTGCCAGGGGATCGGAACACCATATATTTT.

The chain uses TRBV12-3 or TRBV12-4 and TRBJ1-2; D might be TRBD1 (5 bases). V lost 6 bases and J lost 6, with 11 bases in between. The CDR3 loop spans 12 amino acids. The CDR3 nucleotides read TGTGCCAGCAGGAACCAGGGTGATGGCTACACCTTC. It encodes CASRNQGDGYTF.

The CDR3, as DNA: TGTGCCAGCAGCCAAGAGTCGACAGGGGCCTCTGGGGCCAACGTCCTGACTTTC. This translates into CASSQESTGASGANVLTF. V and J are TRBV3-1 (or the pseudogene TRBV3-2) and TRBJ2-6; 8 nucleotides align to TRBD1. The V and J ends lost 0 bases and 0 bases, in that order; junction bases with no gene match: 4. Germline loops: CDR1 LGHDT, CDR2 YNNKEL (reference sequence). The CDR3 loop spans 18 amino acids.

The chain carries TRBV4-3 and TRBJ2-2; TRBD2 aligns across 10 bases. Germline-derived CDR1 and CDR2 are LGHNA and YSLEER. There are 17 residues in the CDR3. V shed 0 bases, J shed 2 bases, and the junction held 3 bases outside the gene matches. CDR3 residues: CASSQEGLADNTGELFF. The CDR3 DNA reads as TGCGCCAGCAGCCAAGAAGGACTAGCGGATAACACCGGGGAGCTGTTTTTT.

The J gene is TRBJ1-2, the V gene TRBV7-2; 7 bases fit TRBD1. Trimming removed 4 bases from V and 4 bases from J; junction bases left unmatched: 6. Germline lookup yields CDR1 SGHTA and CDR2 FQGNSA. The length of the CDR3 is 14 residues. The CDR3 region is CASSSSGTVYGYTF. The CDR3 DNA follows: TGTGCCAGCAGCTCCTCCGGGACAGTCTATGGCTACACCTTC.

This clone was recorded only once. CDR3: CSVEGDRDYEQYF. For the CDR3, the DNA is TGCAGCGTTGAAGGGGACAGAGACTACGAGCAGTACTTC. The chain joins TRBV29-1 to TRBJ2-7; TRBD1 matches 7 bases. V was pared by 1 base and J by 3 bases, with 3 bases of the junction left unmatched. Per germline, CDR1 SQVTM and CDR2 ANQGSEA. This CDR3 has 13 residues.